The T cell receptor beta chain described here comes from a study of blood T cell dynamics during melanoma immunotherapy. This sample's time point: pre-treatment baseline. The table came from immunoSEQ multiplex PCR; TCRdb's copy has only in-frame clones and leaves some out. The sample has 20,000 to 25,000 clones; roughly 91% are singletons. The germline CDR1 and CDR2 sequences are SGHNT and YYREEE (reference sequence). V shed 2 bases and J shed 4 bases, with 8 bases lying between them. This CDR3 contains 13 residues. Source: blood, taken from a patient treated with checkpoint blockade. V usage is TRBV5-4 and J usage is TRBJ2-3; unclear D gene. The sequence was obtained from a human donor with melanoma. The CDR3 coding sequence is TGTGCCAGCAGCTTAGTCTCGGCAGATACGCAGTATTTT. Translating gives CASSLVSADTQYF.